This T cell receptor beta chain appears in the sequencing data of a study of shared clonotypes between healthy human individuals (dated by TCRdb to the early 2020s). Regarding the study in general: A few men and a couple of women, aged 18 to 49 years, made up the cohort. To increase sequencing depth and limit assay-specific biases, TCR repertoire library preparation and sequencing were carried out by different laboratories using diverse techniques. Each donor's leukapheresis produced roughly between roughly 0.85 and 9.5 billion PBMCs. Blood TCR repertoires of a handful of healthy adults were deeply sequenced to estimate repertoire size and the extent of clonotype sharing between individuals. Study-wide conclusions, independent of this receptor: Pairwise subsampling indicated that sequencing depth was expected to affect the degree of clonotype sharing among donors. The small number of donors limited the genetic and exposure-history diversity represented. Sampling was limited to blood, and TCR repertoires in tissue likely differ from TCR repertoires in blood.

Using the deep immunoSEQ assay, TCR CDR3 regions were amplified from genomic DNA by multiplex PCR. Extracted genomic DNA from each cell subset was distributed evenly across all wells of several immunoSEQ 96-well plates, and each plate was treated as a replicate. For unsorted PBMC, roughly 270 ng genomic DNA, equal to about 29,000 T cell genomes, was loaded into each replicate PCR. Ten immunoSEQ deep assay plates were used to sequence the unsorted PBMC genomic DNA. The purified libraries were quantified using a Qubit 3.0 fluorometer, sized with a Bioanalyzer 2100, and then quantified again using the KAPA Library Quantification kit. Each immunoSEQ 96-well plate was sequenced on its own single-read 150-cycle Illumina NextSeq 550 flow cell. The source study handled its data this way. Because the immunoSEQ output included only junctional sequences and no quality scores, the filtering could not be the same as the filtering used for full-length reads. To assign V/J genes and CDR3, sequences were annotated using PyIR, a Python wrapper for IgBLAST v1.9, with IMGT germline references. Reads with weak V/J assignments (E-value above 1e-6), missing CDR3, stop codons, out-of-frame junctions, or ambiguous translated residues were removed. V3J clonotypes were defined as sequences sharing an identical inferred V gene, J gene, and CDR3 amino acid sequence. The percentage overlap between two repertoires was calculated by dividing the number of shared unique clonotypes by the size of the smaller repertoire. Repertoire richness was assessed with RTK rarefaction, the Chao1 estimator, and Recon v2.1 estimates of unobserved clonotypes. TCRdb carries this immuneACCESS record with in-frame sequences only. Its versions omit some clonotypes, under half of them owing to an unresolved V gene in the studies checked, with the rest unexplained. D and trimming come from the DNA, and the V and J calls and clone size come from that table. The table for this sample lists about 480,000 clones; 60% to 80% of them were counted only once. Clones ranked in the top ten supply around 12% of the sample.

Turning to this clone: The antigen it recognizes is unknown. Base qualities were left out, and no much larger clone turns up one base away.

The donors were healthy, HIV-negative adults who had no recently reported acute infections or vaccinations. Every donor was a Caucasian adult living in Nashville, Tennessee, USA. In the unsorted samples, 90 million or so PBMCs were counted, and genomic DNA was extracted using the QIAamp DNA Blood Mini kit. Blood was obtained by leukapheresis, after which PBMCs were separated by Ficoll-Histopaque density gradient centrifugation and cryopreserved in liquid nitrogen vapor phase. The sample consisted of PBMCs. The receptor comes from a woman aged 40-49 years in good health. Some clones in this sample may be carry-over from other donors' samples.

The sequenced DNA is TGTGCCAGCAGCTTGAGTTATTTTCGGGTTGATGAGCAGTTCTTC. Translated, this gives CASSLSYFRVDEQFF. The sequence links TRBV5-5 to TRBJ2-1, with the D segment identity uncertain. CDR1 is given as SGHKS and CDR2 as YYEKEE, both from the germline V gene (reference sequence). V and J lose 1 base and 8 bases, and a span of 16 bases separates them. The CDR3 runs 15 residues from the cysteine to the phenylalanine. The kept DNA is CDR3 alone, 45 bases in frame from the first base.